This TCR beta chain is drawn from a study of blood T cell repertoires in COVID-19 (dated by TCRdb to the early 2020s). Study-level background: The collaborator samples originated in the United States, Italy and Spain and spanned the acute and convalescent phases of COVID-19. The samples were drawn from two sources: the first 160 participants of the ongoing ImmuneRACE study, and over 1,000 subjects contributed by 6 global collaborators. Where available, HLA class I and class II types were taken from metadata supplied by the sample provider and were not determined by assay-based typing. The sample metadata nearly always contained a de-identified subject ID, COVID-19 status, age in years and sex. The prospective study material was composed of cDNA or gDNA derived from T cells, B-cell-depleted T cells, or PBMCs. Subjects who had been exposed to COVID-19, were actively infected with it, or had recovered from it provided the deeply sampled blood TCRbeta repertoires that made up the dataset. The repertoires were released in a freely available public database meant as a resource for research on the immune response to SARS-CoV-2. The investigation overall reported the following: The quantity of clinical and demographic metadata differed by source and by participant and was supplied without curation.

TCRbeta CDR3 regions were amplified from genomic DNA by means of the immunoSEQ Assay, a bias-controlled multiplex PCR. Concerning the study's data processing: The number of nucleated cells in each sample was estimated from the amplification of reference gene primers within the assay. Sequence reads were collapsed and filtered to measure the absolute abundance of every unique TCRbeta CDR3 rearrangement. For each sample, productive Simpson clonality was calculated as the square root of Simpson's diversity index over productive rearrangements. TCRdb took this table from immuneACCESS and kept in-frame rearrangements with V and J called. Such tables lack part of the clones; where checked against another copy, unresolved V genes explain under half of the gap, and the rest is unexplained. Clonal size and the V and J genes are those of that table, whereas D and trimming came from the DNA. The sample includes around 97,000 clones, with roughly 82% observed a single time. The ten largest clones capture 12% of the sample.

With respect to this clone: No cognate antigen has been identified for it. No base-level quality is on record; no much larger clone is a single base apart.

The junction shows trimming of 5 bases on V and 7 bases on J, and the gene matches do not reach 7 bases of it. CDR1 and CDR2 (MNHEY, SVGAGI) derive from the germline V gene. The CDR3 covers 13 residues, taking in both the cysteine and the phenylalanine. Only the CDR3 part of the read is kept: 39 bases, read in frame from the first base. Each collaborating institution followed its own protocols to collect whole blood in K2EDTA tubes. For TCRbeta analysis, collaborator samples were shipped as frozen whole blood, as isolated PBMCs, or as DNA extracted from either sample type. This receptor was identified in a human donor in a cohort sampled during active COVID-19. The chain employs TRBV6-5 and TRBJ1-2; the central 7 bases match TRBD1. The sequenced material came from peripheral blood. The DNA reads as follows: TGTGCCAGCAGTCGACGACAGGGAACTGGCTACACCTTC. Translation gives CASSRRQGTGYTF.